Included here is one T cell receptor beta chain sequence, with context. The antigen remains undetermined. Primers included in the PCR were 60 Vbeta and 13 Jbeta primers. TCRdb keeps only in-frame clones here, not all; method: immunoSEQ multiplex PCR. Found here are about 200,000 clones, approximately 83% of them singletons; the top ten hold roughly 0.098%. Trimming cost V 4 bases and J 4 bases; bases outside gene matches: 10. The CDR3 extends over 16 amino acids. CDR1 is MNHEY and CDR2 is SVGAGI in the germline V gene. These data come from a study of cytomegalovirus exposure and HLA in healthy donors. The overall study: Approximately 200 million T cells yielded around 120 million unique TCR beta sequences in earlier analysis.

Nominal health characterized the donors when sampled, though unrecorded immune exposures were likely. Findings and limits, study-wide: A later analysis by the authors found several of the most significant clusters apparently linked to common viral pathogens. TCR beta sequences numbering about 17,000 were associated with HLA alleles at 0.05 false discovery rate in a later analysis.

The TCR was taken from a boy aged 2 to 10 in good health and CMV-seronegative. Sample: PBMCs. The genes are TRBV6-5 and TRBJ1-2, with TRBD1 identical over 9 bases. The CDR3: CASSWNGMDRGYGYTF. CDR3 nucleotides: TGTGCCAGCAGTTGGAACGGAATGGACAGGGGCTATGGCTACACCTTC.